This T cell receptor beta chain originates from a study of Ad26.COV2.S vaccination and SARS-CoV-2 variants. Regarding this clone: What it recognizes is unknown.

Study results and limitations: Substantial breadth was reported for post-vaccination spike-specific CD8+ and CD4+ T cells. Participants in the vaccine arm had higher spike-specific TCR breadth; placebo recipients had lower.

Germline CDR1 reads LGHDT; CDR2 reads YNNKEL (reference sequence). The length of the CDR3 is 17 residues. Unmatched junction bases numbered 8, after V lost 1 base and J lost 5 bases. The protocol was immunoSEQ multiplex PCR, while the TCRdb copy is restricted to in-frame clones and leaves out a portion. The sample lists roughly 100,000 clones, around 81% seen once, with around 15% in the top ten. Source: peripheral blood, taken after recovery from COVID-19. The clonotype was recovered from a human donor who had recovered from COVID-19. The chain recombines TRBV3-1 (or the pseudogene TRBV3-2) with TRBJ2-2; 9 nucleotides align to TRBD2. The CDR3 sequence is CASSQVSGGGATGELFF. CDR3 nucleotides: TGTGCCAGCAGCCAAGTGTCCGGCGGGGGGGCAACCGGGGAGCTGTTTTTT.